This T cell receptor beta chain was obtained from a study of T cells expressing NK-cell markers. Study details: Underlying the TCR beta repertoires were sorted CD3+CD56+NKG2C+, CD3+CD56+NKG2C- and CD3+CD56-NKG2C+ T cells.

This CDR3 has 13 amino acids. From germline, CDR1 is SNHLY and CDR2 FYNNEI. UMI-tagged 5'RACE template switching yielded the TCR beta cDNA. TCRdb re-analyzed the 5' RACE reads; it lists each CDR3 protein once, without DNA. The sample's table shows about 460,000 distinct CDR3 sequences. The sample was blood T cells: a sorted CD56 or NKG2C T cell subset, CD4+ or CD8+ T cells, or bulk PBMC T cells (not recorded which). This clonotype was obtained from a woman aged 45-60 years in good health. The rearrangement uses TRBV2 and TRBJ1-2; no DNA is available, so the TRBD1 call from TCRdb remains unchecked. The CDR3 spells CASSLRQGWGYTF.